The 7 T cell receptor beta chains reported below all come from one sample, sequenced in a study of blood T cells in healthy people across ages. A J-beta primer mix and a sample-barcoded 5' primer were used in a second PCR of about 7 to 12 cycles. TCRdb independently ran MiXCR on the 5' RACE reads; one entry per CDR3 protein. The data hold about 1.4 million distinct CDR3 sequences, with approximately 63% observed a single time. Sample: blood. Every receptor here comes from a man in his late teens or twenties in good health.

The chain links TRBV24-1 to TRBJ2-3; tentatively, D is TRBD2 (6 bases). The CDR3 totals 15 residues. Looked up from germline, CDR1 is KGHDR and CDR2 is SFDVKD. V gave up 0 bases and J gave up 1 base, with 7 bases separating them. CDR3 nucleotides: TGTGCCACCAGTGATTTGGGCGGGGGCACAGATACGCAGTATTTT. Translating it yields CATSDLGGGTDTQYF.

This clonotype was counted between two and nine times. V is TRBV28 and J is TRBJ2-5; 8 bases are shared with TRBD2. The V segment lost 6 bases and the J segment 6 bases; nucleotides outside the gene matches: 12. Germline V CDR1 and CDR2: MDHEN, SYDVKM. CDR3 size: 15 residues. This CDR3 is CASSISGGRWKTQYF. CDR3 DNA sequence: TGTGCCAGCAGCATCAGCGGGGGAAGATGGAAGACCCAGTACTTC.

The chain is built from TRBV4-1 and TRBJ2-5; D unclear. V lost 0 bases and J 2 bases, leaving 13 bases between the germline ends. The germline V gene encodes CDR1 MGHRA and CDR2 YSYEKL. The CDR3 length is 16 residues. The CDR3 DNA reads as TGCGCCAGCAGCCAAGAAGGTCGGCCAGTACAAGAGACCCAGTACTTC. Its translation: CASSQEGRPVQETQYF.

This clonotype was detected a few times. The V call is TRBV28, the J call TRBJ2-2; D gene uncertain. The CDR3 is made up of 15 amino acids. V lost 6 bases and J lost 6, with 17 bases in between. Germline V gene lookup returns CDR1 MDHEN and CDR2 SYDVKM. Here the CDR3 reads CASSLVGDSPGELFF. CDR3 nucleotide sequence: TGTGCCAGCAGCCTAGTTGGGGATTCTCCCGGGGAGCTGTTTTTT. Full variable domain (missing parts from reference TRBV28 and TRBJ2-2): DVKVTQSSRYLVKRTGEKVFLECVQDMDHENMFWYRQDPGLGLRLIYFSYDVKMKEKGDIPEGYSVSREKKERFSLILESASTNQTSMYLCASSLVGDSPGELFFGEGSRLTVL.

The chain joins TRBV27 to TRBJ2-7, with 9 nucleotides matching TRBD1. This CDR3 has 14 amino acids. V lost 5 bases, J lost 6 bases, and 8 bases stayed unmatched. Germline-derived CDR1 and CDR2 are MNHEY and SMNVEV (reference sequence). The DNA of the CDR3 is TGTGCCAGCAGTCCGATGGACAGGGGAGGCGAGCAGTACTTC. Translation gives CASSPMDRGGEQYF.

This chain uses TRBV11-3 with TRBJ2-3, with D hard to call. Germline loops: CDR1 SGHNT, CDR2 YENEEA. The ends were cut back, 8 bases at V and 0 bases at J, with 9 bases in the middle. The CDR3 has 13 residues. The CDR3 region is CASGDTSTDTQYF. The CDR3 DNA sequence: TGTGCCAGCGGAGACACTAGCACAGATACGCAGTATTTT.

For this clonotype: An end of the junction differs from the germline gene, which may be a read error. The chain links TRBV24-1 to TRBJ2-2; possible D gene TRBD1, 6 bases. Germline lookup yields CDR1 KGHDR and CDR2 SFDVKD. The CDR3 length is 16 residues. CDR3 nucleotide sequence: TGTGCCACCAGTGACGCAGGGGTTATAGACACCGGGAAGCTGTTTTTT. This translates into CATSDAGVIDTGKLFF.